Listed here are 23 T cell receptor beta chains from one sample, sequenced in a study of shared clonotypes between healthy human individuals. Measured with immunoSEQ multiplex PCR; TCRdb has only the in-frame clones, and not every one. This table has 980,000 or so clones, over 60% appearing once. Sequencing was done on a sample of memory CD4+ T cells sorted from blood. Subset in this sample: CD45RA-negative fraction. Receptors originate from a young man in good health.

The V gene is TRBV7-2, the J gene TRBJ1-2, with D tentatively TRBD1 (6 bases). CDR1 SGHTA and CDR2 FQGNSA come from the germline V gene. The CDR3 runs 15 residues. With 5 bases removed from V and 4 bases from J, the gap between germline ends came to 17 bases. CDR3 sequence reads: CASSTGGGGIYGYTF. The DNA of the CDR3 is TGTGCCAGCAGCACCGGGGGAGGGGGAATCTATGGCTACACCTTC.

The V gene is TRBV5-1, the J gene TRBJ2-7, with D unresolved. Trimming stripped 0 bases from V and 4 bases from J, with 14 bases between. The CDR3 has 15 amino acids. From germline, CDR1 is SGHRS and CDR2 YFSETQ. The CDR3 DNA is TGCGCCAGCAGCTTGGCCCCAGGTCTACCTTACGAGCAGTACTTC. Its translation is CASSLAPGLPYEQYF.

This chain connects TRBV18 to TRBJ2-7; D is unclear. V was trimmed by 0 bases and J by 2 bases, leaving 8 bases between them. Germline V gene sequence: CDR1 KGHSH, CDR2 LQKENI. The CDR3 loop spans 14 amino acids. The CDR3: CASSPPLAAYEQYF. Written as DNA, the CDR3 is TGTGCCAGCTCACCACCGTTAGCCGCCTACGAGCAGTACTTC. The full variable domain, with the rest looked up from reference TRBV18 and TRBJ2-7, is NAGVMQNPRHLVRRRGQEARLRCSPMKGHSHVYWYRQLPEEGLKFMVYLQKENIIDESGMPKERFSAEFPKEGPSILRIQQVVRGDSAAYFCASSPPLAAYEQYFGPGTRLTVT.

This sequence joins TRBV30 and TRBJ1-3, with 7 nucleotides matching TRBD1. CDR3 length: 14 residues. In germline, CDR1 is GTSNPN, CDR2 SVGIG (reference sequence). V was clipped by 3 bases and J by 4 bases; unmatched bases: 6. The CDR3 sequence is CAWSPTGRGNTIYF. The CDR3 DNA is TGTGCCTGGAGCCCGACAGGGAGGGGAAACACCATATATTTT.

The chain recombines TRBV15 with TRBJ1-6, with 12 positions matching TRBD1. Germline trimming cut 0 bases from V and 9 bases from J; bases unmatched to any gene: 6. Germline CDR1 LNHNV, CDR2 YYDKDF (reference sequence). The CDR3 spans 17 residues. In DNA, the CDR3 is TGTGCCACCAGCAGAGAATGGGACAGGGGGCTTGGTTCACCCCTCCACTTT. As protein: CATSREWDRGLGSPLHF.

V gene TRBV7-9 combines with J gene TRBJ2-5, with 12 bases fitting TRBD2. This CDR3 has 15 amino acids. V dropped 1 base and J dropped 4; count of bases not matched to a gene: 1. The germline V gene has CDR1 SEHNR and CDR2 FQNEAQ (reference sequence). The CDR3, as DNA: TGTGCCAGCAGCTTAGGGACTAGCGGGGTAGAGACCCAGTACTTC. It encodes CASSLGTSGVETQYF.

V and J are TRBV4-1 and TRBJ2-4; 10 nucleotides align to TRBD2. V lost 0 bases, J lost 9 bases, and 8 bases stayed unmatched. This CDR3 contains 16 residues. Germline loops: CDR1 MGHRA, CDR2 YSYEKL. The CDR3, as DNA: TGCGCCAGCAGCCAAGATAGCGGGAGGCTCGATAGCATTCAGTACTTC. Amino acid sequence: CASSQDSGRLDSIQYF.

The rearrangement uses TRBV4-3 and TRBJ2-7; D not certain. CDR3 length: 15 amino acids. Trimming took 0 bases from V and 2 from J, leaving 11 bases between them. Germline CDR1 is LGHNA and CDR2 is YSLEER. The chain's CDR3 is CASSQDEGQPYEQYF. CDR3 in DNA: TGCGCCAGCAGCCAAGATGAAGGGCAGCCCTACGAGCAGTACTTC.

The gene calls are TRBV6-1 and TRBJ2-3; 12 bases line up with TRBD2. V was pared by 4 bases and J by 1 base, with 6 bases of the junction left unmatched. Germline lookup yields CDR1 MNHNS and CDR2 SASEGT. This CDR3 region has 17 residues. The CDR3 spells CASSATSGRGGTDTQYF. The CDR3 DNA is TGTGCCAGCAGTGCGACTAGCGGGAGAGGTGGCACAGATACGCAGTATTTT.

This clone was detected a few times. The gene calls are TRBV5-1 and TRBJ1-2; possible D gene TRBD1, 6 bases. This CDR3 has 14 residues. Trimming cost V 4 bases and J 2 bases, with 12 bases left between them. The V gene's germline CDR1 is SGHRS and CDR2 YFSETQ. The CDR3 protein is CASSERQANYGYTF. The CDR3, as DNA: TGCGCCAGCAGCGAGCGACAGGCCAACTATGGCTACACCTTC. Combining the CDR3 with reference TRBV5-1 and TRBJ1-2 gives the whole variable domain KAGVTQTPRYLIKTRGQQVTLSCSPISGHRSVSWYQQTPGQGLQFLFEYFSETQRNKGNFPGRFSGRQFSNSRSEMNVSTLELGDSALYLCASSERQANYGYTFGSGTRLTVV.

This clone came up many times. The rearrangement uses TRBV19 and TRBJ2-7; a possible D gene is TRBD1 (5 bases). V was cut by 3 bases and J by 0 bases, with 12 bases left in between. Germline loops: CDR1 LNHDA, CDR2 SQIVND (reference sequence). This CDR3 has 15 amino acids. The CDR3 reads CASSITGHSSYEQYF. The CDR3 DNA reads TGTGCCAGTAGTATTACAGGCCATAGCTCCTACGAGCAGTACTTC.

The chain carries TRBV5-6 and TRBJ1-2; D gene uncertain. V gave up 3 bases and J gave up 8 bases, with 17 bases separating them. The V gene's germline CDR1 is SGHDT and CDR2 YYEEEE. The CDR3 is made up of 14 amino acids. The CDR3 region is CASSSLGPRNGYTF. CDR3 nucleotide sequence: TGTGCCAGCAGCTCTCTCGGGCCACGCAACGGCTACACCTTC.

This clone was seen only a few times. The sample contains more than one DNA sequence encoding this CDR3. V is TRBV6-5 and J is TRBJ1-1, with D uncertain. The V gene's germline CDR1 is MNHEY and CDR2 SVGAGI. There are 12 residues in the CDR3. V dropped 0 bases and J dropped 8 bases, with 7 bases sitting between them. This CDR3 is CASSYSGREAFF. The DNA for the CDR3 is TGTGCCAGCAGTTACTCTGGCAGGGAAGCTTTCTTT.

This clone occurred a few times. The CDR3 region has the DNA TGTGCCAGTAGCCCCGGACGGAACAATCAGCCCCAGCATTTT. It codes for CASSPGRNNQPQHF. The rearrangement uses TRBV19 and TRBJ1-5; unclear D gene. Germline V gene data show CDR1 as LNHDA and CDR2 as SQIVND (reference sequence). CDR3 length: 14 residues. V was trimmed by 6 bases and J by 3 bases, leaving 12 bases between them.

The chain is built from TRBV25-1 and TRBJ1-4; D is possibly TRBD1 (6 bases). The CDR3 extends over 17 amino acids. Germline loops: CDR1 MGHDK, CDR2 SYGVNS. V was pared by 0 bases and J by 4 bases, with 15 bases between. Written as DNA, the CDR3 is TGTGCCAGCAGTGAATATAAGACCACAGGGTTTAATGAAAAACTGTTTTTT. Translated: CASSEYKTTGFNEKLFF.

This clone was observed a single time. The rearrangement uses TRBV10-3 and TRBJ1-2; 12 bases are a match to TRBD1. V shed 7 bases and J 4 bases; nucleotides not matched to a gene: 4. Germline V lookup: CDR1 ENHRY, CDR2 SYGVKD. The CDR3 contains 14 residues. CDR3 in amino acids: CAITGTGGGYGYTF. DNA for the CDR3: TGTGCCATCACTGGGACAGGGGGCGGCTATGGCTACACCTTC.

The J gene is TRBJ1-4, the V gene TRBV30, with a weak D call TRBD1 (6 bases). CDR1 is GTSNPN, CDR2 SVGIG, per germline (reference sequence). With 2 bases removed from V and 7 bases from J, the gap between germline ends came to 17 bases. CDR3 length: 15 amino acids. Here the CDR3 reads CAWSWSYGGGEKLFF. CDR3 DNA: TGTGCCTGGAGTTGGTCGTACGGAGGGGGTGAAAAACTGTTTTTT.

The V gene is TRBV28, the J gene TRBJ1-4; D perhaps matches TRBD1 (5 bases). Germline V gene data show CDR1 as MDHEN and CDR2 as SYDVKM. Trimming pared 3 bases from V and 6 bases from J, leaving 20 bases between. The CDR3 length is 17 residues. The CDR3 spells CASSFGSGTATYEKLFF. The CDR3 DNA sequence: TGTGCCAGCAGTTTTGGTTCCGGGACCGCTACGTATGAAAAACTGTTTTTT. Based on the CDR3 plus reference TRBV28 and TRBJ1-4, the full variable domain is DVKVTQSSRYLVKRTGEKVFLECVQDMDHENMFWYRQDPGLGLRLIYFSYDVKMKEKGDIPEGYSVSREKKERFSLILESASTNQTSMYLCASSFGSGTATYEKLFFGSGTQLSVL.

The chain uses TRBV4-3 and TRBJ2-7; 7 bases are a match to TRBD1. Looked up from germline, CDR1 is LGHNA and CDR2 is YSLEER. With 0 bases clipped from V and 2 bases from J, the junction kept 4 bases outside the gene matches. The CDR3 is made up of 15 amino acids. This CDR3 is CASSQDAQGPYEQYF. Written as DNA, the CDR3 is TGCGCCAGCAGCCAAGATGCACAGGGGCCCTACGAGCAGTACTTC.

The chain links TRBV10-3 to TRBJ2-6; D assignment may be TRBD1 or TRBD2 (6 bases each). The CDR3 length is 17 residues. The ends were cut back, 11 bases at V and 1 base at J, with 21 bases in the middle. Germline CDR1 reads ENHRY; CDR2 reads SYGVKD. Written as DNA, the CDR3 is TGTGCCTCCGGGGGCGGCGGTCAAGTATCTGGGGCCAACGTCCTGACTTTC. Encoded protein: CASGGGGQVSGANVLTF.

This clone was detected many times. The chain recombines TRBV29-1 with TRBJ1-4; D is uncertain. Between the trimmed V and J ends, which lost 0 bases and 8 bases, there was a span of 10 bases. CDR3 length: 13 residues. Germline V gene sequence: CDR1 SQVTM, CDR2 ANQGSEA. CDR3 amino acids: CSVEDLGREKLFF. The CDR3 DNA reads TGCAGCGTTGAAGATCTGGGGAGGGAAAAACTGTTTTTT.

This chain uses TRBV11-2 with TRBJ2-5, with 8 bases lining up with TRBD2. There are 15 residues in the CDR3. Losses at the gene ends were 0 bases for V and 2 bases for J; bases not matched to a gene: 2. Germline V gives CDR1 SGHAT, CDR2 FQNNGV. DNA of the CDR3: TGTGCCAGCAGCTTAGATATAGCGGGGCAAGAGACCCAGTACTTC. This encodes CASSLDIAGQETQYF.

This clone showed up just a few times. The chain combines TRBV28 with TRBJ1-6; possibly TRBD1 for D (6 bases). The CDR3 length is 17 residues. Germline V gene lookup returns CDR1 MDHEN and CDR2 SYDVKM. The V end was cut by 3 bases, the J end by 1 base, with 13 bases between. The CDR3 loop is CASSLEQGISYNSPLHF. CDR3 in DNA: TGTGCCAGCAGTTTGGAACAGGGAATATCCTATAATTCACCCCTCCACTTT. Full variable domain (remainder filled in from reference TRBV28 and TRBJ1-6): DVKVTQSSRYLVKRTGEKVFLECVQDMDHENMFWYRQDPGLGLRLIYFSYDVKMKEKGDIPEGYSVSREKKERFSLILESASTNQTSMYLCASSLEQGISYNSPLHFGNGTRLTVT.